The present TCR beta chain was sequenced within a study of shared clonotypes between healthy human individuals. This clone has just a few counts. Germline V gives CDR1 SNHLY, CDR2 FYNNEI. With V trimmed by 6 bases and J by 6 bases, 16 bases remained unmatched. The CDR3 is 16 residues long. The repertoire was sequenced with immunoSEQ multiplex PCR; TCRdb's copy has only in-frame clones and lacks some. The sample lists fewer than 100,000 clones, 65% to 70% occurring once. The receptor was derived from a man under 40 in good health. This chain links TRBV2 with TRBJ2-7; 8 bases map to TRBD1. The sample was memory CD8+ T cells sorted from blood. Subset given: CD45RO+ cells pooled with CCR7-negative TemRA cells. CDR3 DNA: TGTGCCAGCAGGACGACCCGGGACAGGTCTAGTAGCGAGCAGTACTTC. It codes for CASRTTRDRSSSEQYF.